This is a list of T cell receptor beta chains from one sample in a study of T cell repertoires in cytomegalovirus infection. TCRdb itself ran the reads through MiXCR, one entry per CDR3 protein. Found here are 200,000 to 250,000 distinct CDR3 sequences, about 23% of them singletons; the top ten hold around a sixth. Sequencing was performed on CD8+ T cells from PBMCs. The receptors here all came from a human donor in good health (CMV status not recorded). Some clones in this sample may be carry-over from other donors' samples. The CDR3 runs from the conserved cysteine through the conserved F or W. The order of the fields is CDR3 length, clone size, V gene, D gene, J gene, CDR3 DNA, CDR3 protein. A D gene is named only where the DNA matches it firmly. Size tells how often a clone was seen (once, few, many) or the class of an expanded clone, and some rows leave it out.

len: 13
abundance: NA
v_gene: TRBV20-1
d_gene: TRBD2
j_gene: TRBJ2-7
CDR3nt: TGCAGTCAACGAGGCGGGGGCTCCTACGAGCAGTACTTC
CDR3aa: CSQRGGGSYEQYF

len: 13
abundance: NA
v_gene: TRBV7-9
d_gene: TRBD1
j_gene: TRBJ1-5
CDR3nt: TGTGCCAGCAGTCGGGACAGCCATCAGCCCCAGCATTTT
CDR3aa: CASSRDSHQPQHF

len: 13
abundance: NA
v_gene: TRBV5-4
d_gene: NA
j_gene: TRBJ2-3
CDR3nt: TGTGCCAGCAGCTTTGACTTCACAGATACGCAGTATTTT
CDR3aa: CASSFDFTDTQYF

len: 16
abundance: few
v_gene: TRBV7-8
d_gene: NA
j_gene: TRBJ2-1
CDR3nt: TGTGCCAGCGTCACTCCTAGCGCACTCCCCTACAATGAGCAGTTCTTC
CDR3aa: CASVTPSALPYNEQFF

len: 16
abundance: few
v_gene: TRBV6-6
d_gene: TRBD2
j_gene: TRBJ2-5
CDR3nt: TGTGCCAGCAGTTATTCCTCCGGGACTACCCAAGAGACCCAGTACTTC
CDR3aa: CASSYSSGTTQETQYF

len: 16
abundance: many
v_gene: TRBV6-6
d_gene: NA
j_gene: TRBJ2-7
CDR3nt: TGTGCCAGCAGTTACGGTCAGCCGTCCTTATCCTACGAGCAGTACTTC
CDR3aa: CASSYGQPSLSYEQYF

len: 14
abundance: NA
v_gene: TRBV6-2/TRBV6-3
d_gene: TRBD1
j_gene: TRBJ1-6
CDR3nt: TGTGCCAGCGGGACAGGGTCGGCGCTTTCACCCCTCCACTTT
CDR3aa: CASGTGSALSPLHF

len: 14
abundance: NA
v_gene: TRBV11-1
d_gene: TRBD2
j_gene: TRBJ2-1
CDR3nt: TGTGCCAGCCTCCCCCCCGGGGGGGGTAATGAGCAGTTCTTC
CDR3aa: CASLPPGGGNEQFF

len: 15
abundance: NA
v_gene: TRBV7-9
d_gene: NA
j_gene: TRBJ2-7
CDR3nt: TGTGCCAGCAGCTTAGCTGCGACAGATGCCTACGAGCAGTACTTC
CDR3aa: CASSLAATDAYEQYF

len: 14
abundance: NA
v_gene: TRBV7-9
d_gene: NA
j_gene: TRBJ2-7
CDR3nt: TGTGCCAGCAGCCCTGCGGTAGATTCCTACGAGCAGTACTTC
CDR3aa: CASSPAVDSYEQYF

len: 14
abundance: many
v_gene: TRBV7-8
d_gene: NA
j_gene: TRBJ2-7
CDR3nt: TGTGCCAGCAGCTTTCTAGCGTTGTCCTACGAGCAGTACTTC
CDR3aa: CASSFLALSYEQYF

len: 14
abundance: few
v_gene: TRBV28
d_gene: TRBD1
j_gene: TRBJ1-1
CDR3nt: TGTGCCAGCACCAAAGGACAGGGAGGCACTGAAGCTTTCTTT
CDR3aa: CASTKGQGGTEAFF

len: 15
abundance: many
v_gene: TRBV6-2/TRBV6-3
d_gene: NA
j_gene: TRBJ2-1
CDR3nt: TGTGCCAGCACCCTGGGGGGACCAGCCTACAATGAGCAGTTCTTC
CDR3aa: CASTLGGPAYNEQFF

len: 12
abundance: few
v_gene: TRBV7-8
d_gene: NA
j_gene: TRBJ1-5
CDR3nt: TGTGCCAGCAGCTTACTAGACTCGGACCGCCATTTT
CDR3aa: CASSLLDSDRHF

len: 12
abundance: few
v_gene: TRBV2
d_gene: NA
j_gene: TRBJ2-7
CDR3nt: TGTGCCAGCATTCAGGGGCGCTACGAGCAGTACTTC
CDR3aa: CASIQGRYEQYF

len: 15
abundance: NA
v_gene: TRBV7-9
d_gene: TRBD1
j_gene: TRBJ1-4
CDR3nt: TGTGCCAGCAGCTCGCCGGACAGGGGGCTGGAAAAACTGTTTTTT
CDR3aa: CASSSPDRGLEKLFF

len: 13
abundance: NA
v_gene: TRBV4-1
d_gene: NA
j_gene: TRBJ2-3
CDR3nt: TGCGCCAGCAGCCAAGTGGTTACAGATACGCAGTATTTT
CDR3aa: CASSQVVTDTQYF

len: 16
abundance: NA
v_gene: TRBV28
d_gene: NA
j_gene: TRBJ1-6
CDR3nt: TGTGCCAGCAGTCCCCTTCCGAGGGTTGACGACTCACCCCTCCACTTT
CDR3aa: CASSPLPRVDDSPLHF